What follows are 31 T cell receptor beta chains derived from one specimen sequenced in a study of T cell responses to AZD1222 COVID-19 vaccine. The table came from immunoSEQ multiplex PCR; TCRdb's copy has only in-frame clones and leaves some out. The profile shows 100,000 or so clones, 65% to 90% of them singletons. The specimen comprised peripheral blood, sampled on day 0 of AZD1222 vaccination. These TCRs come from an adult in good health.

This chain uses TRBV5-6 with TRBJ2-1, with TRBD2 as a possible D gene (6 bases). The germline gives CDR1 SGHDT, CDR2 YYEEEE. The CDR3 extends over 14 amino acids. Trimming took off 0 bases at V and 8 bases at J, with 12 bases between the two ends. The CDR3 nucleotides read TGTGCCAGCAGCTTGGCTGACTGGAGGGATGAGCAGTTCTTC. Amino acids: CASSLADWRDEQFF.

The CDR3 DNA reads TGTGCCAGCAGCCAAGGCAGTCCAAATGAGCAGTTCTTC. Amino acid sequence: CASSQGSPNEQFF. The chain carries TRBV3-1 (or the pseudogene TRBV3-2) and TRBJ2-1; D ambiguous. The CDR3 runs to 13 residues. V was cut by 1 base and J by 7 bases, with 8 bases left in between. CDR1 is LGHDT, CDR2 YNNKEL, per germline (reference sequence).

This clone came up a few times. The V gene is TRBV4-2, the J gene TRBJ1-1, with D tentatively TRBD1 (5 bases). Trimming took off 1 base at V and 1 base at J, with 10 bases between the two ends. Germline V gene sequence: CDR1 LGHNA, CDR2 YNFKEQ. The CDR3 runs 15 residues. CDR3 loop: CASSQVLGENTEAFF. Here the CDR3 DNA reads TGTGCCAGCAGCCAAGTGCTGGGGGAGAACACTGAAGCTTTCTTT.

For the CDR3, the DNA is TGTGCCAGCCGGACAGGGGGATGGAATCAGCCCCAGCATTTT. Translating it yields CASRTGGWNQPQHF. The chain combines TRBV27 with TRBJ1-5, with 10 bases fitting TRBD1. CDR3 length: 14 amino acids. The V gene end was trimmed by 8 bases and the J gene end by 4 bases; junction bases not matched to a gene: 5. The germline CDR1 and CDR2 sequences are MNHEY and SMNVEV (reference sequence).

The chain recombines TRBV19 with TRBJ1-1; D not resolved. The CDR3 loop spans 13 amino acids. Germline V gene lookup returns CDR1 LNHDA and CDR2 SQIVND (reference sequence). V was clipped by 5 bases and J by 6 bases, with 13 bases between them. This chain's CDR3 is CASSSGRWAEAFF. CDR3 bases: TGTGCCAGTAGTTCCGGGAGGTGGGCTGAAGCTTTCTTT. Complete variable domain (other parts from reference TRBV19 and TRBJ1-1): DGGITQSPKYLFRKEGQNVTLSCEQNLNHDAMYWYRQDPGQGLRLIYYSQIVNDFQKGDIAEGYSVSREKKESFPLTVTSAQKNPTAFYLCASSSGRWAEAFFGQGTRLTVV.

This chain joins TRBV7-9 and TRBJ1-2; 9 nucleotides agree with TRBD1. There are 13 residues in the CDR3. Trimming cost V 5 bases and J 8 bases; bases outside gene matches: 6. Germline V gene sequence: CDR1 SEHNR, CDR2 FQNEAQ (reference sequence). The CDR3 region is CASSMGQGDGYTF. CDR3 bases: TGTGCCAGCAGCATGGGACAGGGTGACGGCTACACCTTC.

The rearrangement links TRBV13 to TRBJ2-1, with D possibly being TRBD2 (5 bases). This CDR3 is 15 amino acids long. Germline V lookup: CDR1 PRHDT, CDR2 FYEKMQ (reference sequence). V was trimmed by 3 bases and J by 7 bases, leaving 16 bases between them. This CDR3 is CASSFEGWGANEQFF. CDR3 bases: TGTGCCAGCAGCTTTGAGGGATGGGGAGCTAATGAGCAGTTCTTC. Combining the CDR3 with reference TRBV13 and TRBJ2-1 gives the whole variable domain AAGVIQSPRHLIKEKRETATLKCYPIPRHDTVYWYQQGPGQDPQFLISFYEKMQSDKGSIPDRFSAQQFSDYHSELNMSSLELGDSALYFCASSFEGWGANEQFFGPGTRLTVL.

The CDR3 protein is CASSRTGRGEAFF. Written as DNA, the CDR3 is TGTGCCAGCAGCCGTACAGGGAGGGGTGAAGCTTTCTTT. The chain has TRBV5-6 and TRBJ1-1; D is possibly TRBD1 (6 bases). Trimming removed 4 bases at V and 7 bases at J, with 14 bases between. Germline V gene lookup returns CDR1 SGHDT and CDR2 YYEEEE. This CDR3 comprises 13 residues.

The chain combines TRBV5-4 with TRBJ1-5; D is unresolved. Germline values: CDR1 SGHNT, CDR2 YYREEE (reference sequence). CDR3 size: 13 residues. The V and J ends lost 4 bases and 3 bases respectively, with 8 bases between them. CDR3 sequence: CASSADYNQPQHF. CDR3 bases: TGTGCCAGCAGCGCTGACTACAATCAGCCCCAGCATTTT.

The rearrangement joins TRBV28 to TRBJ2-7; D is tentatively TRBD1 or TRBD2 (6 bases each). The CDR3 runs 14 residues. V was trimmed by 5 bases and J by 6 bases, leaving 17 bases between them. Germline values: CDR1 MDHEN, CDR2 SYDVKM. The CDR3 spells CASSPPRLGGEQYF. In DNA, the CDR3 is TGTGCCAGCAGTCCTCCGAGACTAGGGGGCGAGCAGTACTTC. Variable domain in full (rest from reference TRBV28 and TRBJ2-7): DVKVTQSSRYLVKRTGEKVFLECVQDMDHENMFWYRQDPGLGLRLIYFSYDVKMKEKGDIPEGYSVSREKKERFSLILESASTNQTSMYLCASSPPRLGGEQYFGPGTRLTVT.

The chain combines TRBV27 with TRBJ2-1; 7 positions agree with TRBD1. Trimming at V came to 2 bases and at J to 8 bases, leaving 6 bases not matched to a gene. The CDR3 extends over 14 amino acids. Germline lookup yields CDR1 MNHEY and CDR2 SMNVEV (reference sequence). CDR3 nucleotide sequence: TGTGCCAGCAGTTTAAGGGGGCGCATAGATGAGCAGTTCTTC. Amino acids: CASSLRGRIDEQFF.

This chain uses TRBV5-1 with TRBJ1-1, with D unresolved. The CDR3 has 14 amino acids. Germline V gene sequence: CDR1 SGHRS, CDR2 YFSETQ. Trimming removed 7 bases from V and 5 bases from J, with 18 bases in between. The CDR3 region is CASREWVRGTEAFF. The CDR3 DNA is TGCGCCAGCCGCGAATGGGTGAGAGGGACTGAAGCTTTCTTT.

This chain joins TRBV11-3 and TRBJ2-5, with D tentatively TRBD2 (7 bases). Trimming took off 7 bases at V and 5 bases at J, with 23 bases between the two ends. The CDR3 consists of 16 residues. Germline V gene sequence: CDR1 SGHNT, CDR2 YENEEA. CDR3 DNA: TGTGCCAGCAAAGACGGGGGACGGGGGGCCGTTGAGACCCAGTACTTC. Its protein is CASKDGGRGAVETQYF.

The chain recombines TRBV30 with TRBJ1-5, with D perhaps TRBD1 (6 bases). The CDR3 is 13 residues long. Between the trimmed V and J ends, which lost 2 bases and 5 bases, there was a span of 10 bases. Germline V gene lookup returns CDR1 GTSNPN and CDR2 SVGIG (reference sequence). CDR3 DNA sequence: TGTGCCTGGAGTCCCGGGGGCGATCAGCCCCAGCATTTT. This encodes CAWSPGGDQPQHF.

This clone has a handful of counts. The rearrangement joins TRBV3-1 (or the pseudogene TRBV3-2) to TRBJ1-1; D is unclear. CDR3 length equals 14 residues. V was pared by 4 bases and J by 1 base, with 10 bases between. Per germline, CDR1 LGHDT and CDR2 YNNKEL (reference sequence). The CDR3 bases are TGTGCCAGCAGCCCCACCCCAACGAACACTGAAGCTTTCTTT. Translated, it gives CASSPTPTNTEAFF.

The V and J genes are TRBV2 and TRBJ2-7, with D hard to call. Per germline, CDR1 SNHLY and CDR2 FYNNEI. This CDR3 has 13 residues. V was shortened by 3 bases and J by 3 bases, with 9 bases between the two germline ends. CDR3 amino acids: CASSEAPGYEQYF. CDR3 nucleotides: TGTGCCAGCAGTGAGGCTCCCGGCTACGAGCAGTACTTC.

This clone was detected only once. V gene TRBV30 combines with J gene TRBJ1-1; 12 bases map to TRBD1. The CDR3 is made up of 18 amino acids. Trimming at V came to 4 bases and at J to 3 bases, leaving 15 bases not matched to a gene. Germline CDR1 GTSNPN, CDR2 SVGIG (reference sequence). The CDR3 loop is CAWTKYGTGGFWDTEAFF. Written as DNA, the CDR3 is TGTGCCTGGACCAAATACGGGACAGGGGGCTTTTGGGACACTGAAGCTTTCTTT.

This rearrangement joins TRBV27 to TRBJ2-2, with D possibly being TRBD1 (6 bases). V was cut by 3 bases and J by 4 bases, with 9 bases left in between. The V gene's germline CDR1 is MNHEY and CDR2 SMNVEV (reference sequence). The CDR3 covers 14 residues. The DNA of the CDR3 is TGTGCCAGCAGTTTGCAGGGGTCCACCGGGGAGCTGTTTTTT. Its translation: CASSLQGSTGELFF.

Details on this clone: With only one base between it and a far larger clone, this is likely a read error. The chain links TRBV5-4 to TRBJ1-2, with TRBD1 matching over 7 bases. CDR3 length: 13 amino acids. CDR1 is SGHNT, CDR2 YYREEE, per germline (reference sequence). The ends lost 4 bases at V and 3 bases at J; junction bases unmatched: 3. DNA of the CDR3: TGTGCCAGCAGCCCCGGACAGGACTATGGCTACACCTTC. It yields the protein CASSPGQDYGYTF.

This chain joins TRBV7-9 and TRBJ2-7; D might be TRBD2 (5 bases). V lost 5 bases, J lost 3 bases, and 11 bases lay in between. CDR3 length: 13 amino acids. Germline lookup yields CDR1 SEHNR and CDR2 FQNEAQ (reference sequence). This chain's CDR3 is CASSPSEGYEQYF. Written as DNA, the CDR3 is TGTGCCAGCAGCCCCAGTGAGGGCTACGAGCAGTACTTC.

This chain's CDR3 is CASSQFRRETQYF. For the CDR3, the DNA is TGCGCCAGCAGCCAATTCAGACGGGAGACCCAGTACTTC. This chain joins TRBV4-1 and TRBJ2-5, with D unresolved. Between the trimmed V and J ends, which lost 2 bases and 5 bases, there was a span of 9 bases. Germline V CDR1 and CDR2: MGHRA, YSYEKL. The CDR3 loop spans 13 amino acids.

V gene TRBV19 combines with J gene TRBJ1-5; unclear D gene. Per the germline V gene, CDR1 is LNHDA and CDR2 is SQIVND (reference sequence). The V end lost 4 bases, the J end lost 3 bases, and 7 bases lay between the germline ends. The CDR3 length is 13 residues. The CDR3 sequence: CASSSQFNQPQHF. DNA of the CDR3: TGTGCCAGTAGTAGTCAGTTCAATCAGCCCCAGCATTTT.

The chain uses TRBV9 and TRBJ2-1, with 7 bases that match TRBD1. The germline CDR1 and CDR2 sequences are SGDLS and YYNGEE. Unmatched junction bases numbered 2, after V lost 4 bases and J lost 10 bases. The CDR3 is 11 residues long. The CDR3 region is CASSTGQEQFF. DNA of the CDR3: TGTGCCAGCAGCACGGGACAGGAGCAGTTCTTC.

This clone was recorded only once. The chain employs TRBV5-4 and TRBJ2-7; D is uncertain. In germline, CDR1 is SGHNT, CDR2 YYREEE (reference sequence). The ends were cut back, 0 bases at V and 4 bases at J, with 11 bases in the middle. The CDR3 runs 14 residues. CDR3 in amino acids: CASSLDGSRYEQYF. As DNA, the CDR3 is TGTGCCAGCAGCTTGGACGGCTCCCGGTACGAGCAGTACTTC.

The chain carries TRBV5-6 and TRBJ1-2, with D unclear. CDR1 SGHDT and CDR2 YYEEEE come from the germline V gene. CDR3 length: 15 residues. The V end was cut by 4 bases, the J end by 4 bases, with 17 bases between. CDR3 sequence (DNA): TGTGCCAGCAGCAGTTTGGACCCCCGGGGCTATGGCTACACCTTC. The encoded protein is CASSSLDPRGYGYTF.

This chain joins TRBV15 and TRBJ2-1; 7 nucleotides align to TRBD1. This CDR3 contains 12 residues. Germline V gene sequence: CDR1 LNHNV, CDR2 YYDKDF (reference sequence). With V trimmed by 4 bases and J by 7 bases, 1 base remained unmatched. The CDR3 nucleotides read TGTGCCACCAGCACACAGGGGAATGAGCAGTTCTTC. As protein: CATSTQGNEQFF.

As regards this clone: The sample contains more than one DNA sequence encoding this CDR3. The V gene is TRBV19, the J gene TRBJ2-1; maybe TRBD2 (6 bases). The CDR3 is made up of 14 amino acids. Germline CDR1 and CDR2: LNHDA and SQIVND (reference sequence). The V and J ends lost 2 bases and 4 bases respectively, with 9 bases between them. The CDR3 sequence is CASSIPGLYNEQFF. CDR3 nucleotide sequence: TGTGCCAGTAGTATACCGGGACTTTACAATGAGCAGTTCTTC.

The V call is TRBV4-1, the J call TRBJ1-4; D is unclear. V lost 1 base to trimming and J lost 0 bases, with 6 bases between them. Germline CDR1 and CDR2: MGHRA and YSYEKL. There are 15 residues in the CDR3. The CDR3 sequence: CASSQGGTTNEKLFF. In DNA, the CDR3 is TGCGCCAGCAGCCAAGGGGGAACAACTAATGAAAAACTGTTTTTT.

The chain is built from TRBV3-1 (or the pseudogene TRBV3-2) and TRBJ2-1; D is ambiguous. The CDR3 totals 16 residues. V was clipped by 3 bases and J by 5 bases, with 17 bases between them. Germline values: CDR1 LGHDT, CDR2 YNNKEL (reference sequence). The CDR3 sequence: CASSHLGRGKNNEQFF. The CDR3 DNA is TGTGCCAGCAGCCATTTGGGCCGTGGGAAAAACAATGAGCAGTTCTTC.

CDR3 in amino acids: CARHERQGVTDTQYF. Written as DNA, the CDR3 is TGTGCCAGACACGAAAGACAGGGGGTCACAGATACGCAGTATTTT. This rearrangement joins TRBV2 to TRBJ2-3, with 9 bases identical to TRBD1. V was pared by 9 bases and J by 2 bases, with 9 bases of the junction left unmatched. Germline V gene lookup returns CDR1 SNHLY and CDR2 FYNNEI. There are 15 residues in the CDR3.

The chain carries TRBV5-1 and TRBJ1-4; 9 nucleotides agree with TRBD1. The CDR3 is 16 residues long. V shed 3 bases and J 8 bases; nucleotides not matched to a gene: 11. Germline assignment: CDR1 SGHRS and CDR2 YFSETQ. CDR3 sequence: CASSSYPDRGGEKLFF. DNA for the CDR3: TGCGCCAGCAGCTCTTACCCGGACAGGGGAGGCGAAAAACTGTTTTTT.